What follows are 12 T cell receptor beta chains derived from one specimen sequenced in a study of OX40 agonist ivuxolimab in advanced cancers. The library relied on the immunoSEQ multiplex PCR assay. TCRdb stores this immuneACCESS table with in-frame sequences only. Part of the clones is absent; in the studies checked, under half of the shortfall reflects unresolved V genes, and no reason is known for the rest. Present in this sample are fewer than 75,000 clones, 87% of which were seen just once. 4% to 5% of the sample lies in the top ten. The source material was CD4+ or CD8+ T cells sorted from blood, sampled in a trial of the OX40 agonist ivuxolimab. The receptors derive from an adult with an advanced solid tumor such as melanoma, head and neck, liver or kidney cancer.

CDR3: CASSVGAGLGFGTSTDTQYF. The CDR3 region has the DNA TGTGCCAGCAGCGTAGGGGCGGGACTGGGCTTTGGAACTAGCACAGATACGCAGTATTTT. The chain joins TRBV9 to TRBJ2-3, with a tentative D call TRBD2 (6 bases). The CDR3 is made up of 20 amino acids. Germline V gives CDR1 SGDLS, CDR2 YYNGEE. Trimming left V 0 bases short and J 0 bases short, with 23 bases between.

The rearrangement joins TRBV29-1 to TRBJ2-7; D call uncertain. V lost 8 bases, J lost 2 bases, and 16 bases lay in between. The CDR3 consists of 13 residues. The germline CDR1 and CDR2 sequences are SQVTM and ANQGSEA. DNA of the CDR3: TGCAGCTCCACCCGGGCGGATACCTACGAGCAGTACTTC. This encodes CSSTRADTYEQYF.

In this sample, this clone is medium-sized. The chain carries TRBV29-1 and TRBJ2-7; D gene ambiguous. V shed 4 bases and J shed 4 bases, with 14 bases lying between them. The CDR3 spans 13 residues. Germline V gene sequence: CDR1 SQVTM, CDR2 ANQGSEA. The CDR3 here is CSVAAASGYEQYF. CDR3 nucleotide sequence: TGCAGCGTTGCGGCAGCTTCAGGTTACGAGCAGTACTTC.

This chain links TRBV18 with TRBJ2-7; TRBD1 matches 7 bases. The CDR3 runs 14 residues. V lost 5 bases, J lost 3 bases, and 7 bases stayed unmatched. Germline V lookup: CDR1 KGHSH, CDR2 LQKENI. CDR3 in DNA: TGTGCCAGCTCAACCGGGACAGAAGACTACGAGCAGTACTTC. Amino acid sequence: CASSTGTEDYEQYF. Full variable domain (rest looked up from reference TRBV18 and TRBJ2-7): NAGVMQNPRHLVRRRGQEARLRCSPMKGHSHVYWYRQLPEEGLKFMVYLQKENIIDESGMPKERFSAEFPKEGPSILRIQQVVRGDSAAYFCASSTGTEDYEQYFGPGTRLTVT.

The gene calls are TRBV5-6 and TRBJ2-3; D gene ambiguous. This CDR3 spans 14 amino acids. The V end lost 2 bases, the J end lost 2 bases, and 9 bases lay between the germline ends. Germline assignment: CDR1 SGHDT and CDR2 YYEEEE. CDR3 sequence reads: CASSFMIATDTQYF. DNA of the CDR3: TGTGCCAGCAGCTTTATGATAGCCACAGATACGCAGTATTTT.

The table lists this clone with a count of one. The chain carries TRBV5-8 and TRBJ2-5, with D perhaps TRBD2 (5 bases). V lost 4 bases and J lost 5, with 21 bases in between. CDR1 is SGHTS, CDR2 YDEGEE, per germline. CDR3 size: 16 residues. The CDR3 reads CASSLRRGQVRETQYF. The CDR3 DNA reads TGTGCCAGCAGCCTGCGGAGAGGGCAGGTCAGGGAGACCCAGTACTTC.

This clone came up a few times. V and J are TRBV28 and TRBJ1-5; the D is unclear. The germline V and J ends were trimmed by 6 bases and 1 base, with 13 bases remaining between them. This CDR3 is 15 amino acids long. Germline-derived CDR1 and CDR2 are MDHEN and SYDVKM. This CDR3 is CASRLDPQSNQPQHF. CDR3 DNA sequence: TGTGCCAGCAGACTCGACCCGCAAAGCAATCAGCCCCAGCATTTT.

The V gene is TRBV4-1, the J gene TRBJ2-2; D is tentatively TRBD1 or TRBD2 (5 bases each). This CDR3 is 11 amino acids long. Trimming removed 6 bases at V and 7 bases at J, with 6 bases between. The V gene's germline CDR1 is MGHRA and CDR2 YSYEKL. CDR3 nucleotide sequence: TGCGCCAGCAGGAGGGGCGGGGAGCTGTTTTTT. Translating it yields CASRRGGELFF.

This chain uses TRBV5-1 with TRBJ1-3, with 8 positions matching TRBD1. Trimming at V came to 4 bases and at J to 0 bases, leaving 3 bases not matched to a gene. The CDR3 is made up of 15 amino acids. Germline-derived CDR1 and CDR2 are SGHRS and YFSETQ. CDR3 sequence: CASSPGQASGNTIYF. CDR3 sequence (DNA): TGCGCCAGCAGCCCGGGACAGGCCTCTGGAAACACCATATATTTT.

The V gene is TRBV14, the J gene TRBJ2-3, with D possibly matching TRBD2 (5 bases). Germline CDR1 and CDR2: SGHDN and FVKESK. V was trimmed by 5 bases and J by 8 bases, leaving 8 bases between them. This CDR3 spans 11 amino acids. The CDR3 loop is CASSDYATQYF. The CDR3 coding sequence is TGTGCCAGCAGCGACTACGCTACGCAGTATTTT.

The J gene is TRBJ1-2, the V gene TRBV28, with D hard to call. V dropped 6 bases and J dropped 2 bases, with 28 bases sitting between them. Germline V gives CDR1 MDHEN, CDR2 SYDVKM. The CDR3 has 19 amino acids. CDR3 residues: CASSKKARTPARVNYGYTF. DNA of the CDR3: TGTGCCAGCAGCAAAAAGGCTCGGACGCCGGCAAGAGTAAACTATGGCTACACCTTC.

The chain employs TRBV5-1 and TRBJ2-3; TRBD2 is a possible D gene (5 bases). The germline CDR1 and CDR2 sequences are SGHRS and YFSETQ. Trimming removed 0 bases at V and 0 bases at J, with 11 bases between. This CDR3 spans 16 amino acids. CDR3 sequence: CASSLAGFPSTDTQYF. CDR3 in DNA: TGCGCCAGCAGCTTGGCGGGGTTCCCTAGCACAGATACGCAGTATTTT.